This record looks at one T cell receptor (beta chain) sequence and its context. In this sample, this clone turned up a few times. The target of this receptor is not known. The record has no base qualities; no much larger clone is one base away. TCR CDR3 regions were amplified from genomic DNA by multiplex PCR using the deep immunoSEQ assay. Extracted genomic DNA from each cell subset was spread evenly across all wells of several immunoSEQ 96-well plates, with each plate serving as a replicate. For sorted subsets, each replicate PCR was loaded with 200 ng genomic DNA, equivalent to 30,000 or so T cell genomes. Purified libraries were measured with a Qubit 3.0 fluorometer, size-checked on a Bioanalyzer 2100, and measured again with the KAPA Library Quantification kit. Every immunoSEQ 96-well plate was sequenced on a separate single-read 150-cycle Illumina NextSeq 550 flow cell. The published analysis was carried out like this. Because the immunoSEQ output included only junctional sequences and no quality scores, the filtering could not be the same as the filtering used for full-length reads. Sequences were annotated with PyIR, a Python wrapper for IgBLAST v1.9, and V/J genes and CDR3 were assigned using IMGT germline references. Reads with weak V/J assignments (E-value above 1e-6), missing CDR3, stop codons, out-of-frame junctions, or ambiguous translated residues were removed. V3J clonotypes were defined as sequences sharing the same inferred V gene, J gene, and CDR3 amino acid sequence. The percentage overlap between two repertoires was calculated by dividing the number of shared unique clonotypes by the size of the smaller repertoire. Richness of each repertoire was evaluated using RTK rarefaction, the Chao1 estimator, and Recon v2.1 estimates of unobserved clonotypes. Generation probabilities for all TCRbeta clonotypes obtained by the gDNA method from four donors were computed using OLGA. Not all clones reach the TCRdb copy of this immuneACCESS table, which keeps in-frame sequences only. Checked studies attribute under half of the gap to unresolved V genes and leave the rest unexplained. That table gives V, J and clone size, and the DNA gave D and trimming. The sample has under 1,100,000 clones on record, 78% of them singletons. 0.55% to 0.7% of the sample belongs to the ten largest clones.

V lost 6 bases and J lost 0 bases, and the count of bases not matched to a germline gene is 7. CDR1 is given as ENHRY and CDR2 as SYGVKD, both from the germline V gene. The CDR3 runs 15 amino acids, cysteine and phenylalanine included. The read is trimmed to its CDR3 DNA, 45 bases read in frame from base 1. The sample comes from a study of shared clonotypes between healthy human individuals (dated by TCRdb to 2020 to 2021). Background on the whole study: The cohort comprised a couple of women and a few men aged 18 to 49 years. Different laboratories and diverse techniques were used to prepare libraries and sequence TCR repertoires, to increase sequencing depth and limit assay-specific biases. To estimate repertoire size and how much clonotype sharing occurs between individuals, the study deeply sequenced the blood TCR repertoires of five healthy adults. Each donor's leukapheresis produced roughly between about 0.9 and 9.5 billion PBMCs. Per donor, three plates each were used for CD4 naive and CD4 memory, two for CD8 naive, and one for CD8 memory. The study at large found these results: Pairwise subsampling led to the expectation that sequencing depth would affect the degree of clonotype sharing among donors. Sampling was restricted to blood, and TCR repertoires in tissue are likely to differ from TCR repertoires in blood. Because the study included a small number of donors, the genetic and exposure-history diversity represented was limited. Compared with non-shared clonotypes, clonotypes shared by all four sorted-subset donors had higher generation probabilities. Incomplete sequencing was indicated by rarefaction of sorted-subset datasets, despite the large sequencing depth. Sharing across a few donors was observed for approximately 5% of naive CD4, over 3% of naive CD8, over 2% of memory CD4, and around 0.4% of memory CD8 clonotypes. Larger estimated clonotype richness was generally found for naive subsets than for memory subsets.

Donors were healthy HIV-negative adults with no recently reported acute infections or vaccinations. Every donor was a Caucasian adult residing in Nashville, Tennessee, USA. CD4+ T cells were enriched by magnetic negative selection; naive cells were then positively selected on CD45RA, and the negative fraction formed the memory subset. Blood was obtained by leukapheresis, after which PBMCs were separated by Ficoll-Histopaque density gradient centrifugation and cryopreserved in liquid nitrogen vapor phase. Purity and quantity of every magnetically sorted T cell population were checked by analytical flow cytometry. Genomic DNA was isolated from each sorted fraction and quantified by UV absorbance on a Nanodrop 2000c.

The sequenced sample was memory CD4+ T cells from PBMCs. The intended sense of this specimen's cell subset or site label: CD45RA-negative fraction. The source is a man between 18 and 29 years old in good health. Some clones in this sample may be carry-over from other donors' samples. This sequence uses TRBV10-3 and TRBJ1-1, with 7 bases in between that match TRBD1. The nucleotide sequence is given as TGTGCCATCAGAGACAGGGACGTATTGAACACTGAAGCTTTCTTT. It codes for CAIRDRDVLNTEAFF.